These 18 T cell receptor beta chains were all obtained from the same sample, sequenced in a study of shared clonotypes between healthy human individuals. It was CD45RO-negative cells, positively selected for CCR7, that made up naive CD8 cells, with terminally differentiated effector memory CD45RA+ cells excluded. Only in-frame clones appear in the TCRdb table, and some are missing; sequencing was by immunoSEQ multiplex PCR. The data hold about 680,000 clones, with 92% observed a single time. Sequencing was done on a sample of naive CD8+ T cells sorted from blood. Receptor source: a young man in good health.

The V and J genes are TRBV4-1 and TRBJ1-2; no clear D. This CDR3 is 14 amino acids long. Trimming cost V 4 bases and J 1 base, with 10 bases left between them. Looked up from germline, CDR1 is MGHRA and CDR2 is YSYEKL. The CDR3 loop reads CASSRVDLNYGYTF. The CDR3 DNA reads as TGCGCCAGCAGCCGGGTAGACCTTAACTATGGCTACACCTTC.

The CDR3 reads CASSLTTRYGYTF. CDR3 nucleotides: TGTGCCAGCAGTTTAACCACCCGCTATGGCTACACCTTC. This chain links TRBV28 with TRBJ1-2; no definite D call. V lost 2 bases, J lost 4 bases, and 8 bases lay in between. There are 13 residues in the CDR3. Germline assignment: CDR1 MDHEN and CDR2 SYDVKM.

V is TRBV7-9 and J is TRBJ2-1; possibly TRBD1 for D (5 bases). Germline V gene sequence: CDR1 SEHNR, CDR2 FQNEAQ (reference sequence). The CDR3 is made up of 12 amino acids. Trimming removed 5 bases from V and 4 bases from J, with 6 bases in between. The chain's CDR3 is CASSKGYNEQFF. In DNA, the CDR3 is TGTGCCAGCAGCAAGGGGTACAATGAGCAGTTCTTC.

CDR3 sequence reads: CASSLVDREAAFF. DNA of the CDR3: TGTGCCAGCAGTTTGGTGGACAGGGAAGCGGCTTTCTTT. V gene TRBV27 combines with J gene TRBJ1-1; 8 bases are a match to TRBD1. This CDR3 has 13 amino acids. Germline CDR1 reads MNHEY; CDR2 reads SMNVEV (reference sequence). V gave up 3 bases and J gave up 11 bases; unmatched junction bases: 8.

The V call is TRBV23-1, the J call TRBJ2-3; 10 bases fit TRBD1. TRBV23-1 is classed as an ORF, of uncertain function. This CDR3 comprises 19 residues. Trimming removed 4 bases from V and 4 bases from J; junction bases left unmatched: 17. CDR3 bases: TGCGCCAGCAGTCGAGACAGGGGGCTGGGAGACGGGCCCCCAGATACGCAGTATTTT. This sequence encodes CASSRDRGLGDGPPDTQYF.

The CDR3 loop is CASSLSRGHRQYF. The CDR3 region has the DNA TGTGCCAGCAGTTTATCGAGGGGACACCGGCAGTACTTC. This chain joins TRBV27 and TRBJ2-7; tentatively, D is TRBD1 (6 bases). The CDR3 is 13 amino acids. Trimming removed 0 bases from V and 9 bases from J, with 12 bases in between. The germline V gene encodes CDR1 MNHEY and CDR2 SMNVEV (reference sequence).

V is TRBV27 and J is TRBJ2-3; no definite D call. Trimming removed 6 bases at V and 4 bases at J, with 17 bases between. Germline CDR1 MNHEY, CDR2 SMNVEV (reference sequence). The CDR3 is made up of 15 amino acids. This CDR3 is CASSSQPSAADTQYF. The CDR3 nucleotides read TGTGCCAGCAGCTCCCAACCGTCGGCTGCAGATACGCAGTATTTT.

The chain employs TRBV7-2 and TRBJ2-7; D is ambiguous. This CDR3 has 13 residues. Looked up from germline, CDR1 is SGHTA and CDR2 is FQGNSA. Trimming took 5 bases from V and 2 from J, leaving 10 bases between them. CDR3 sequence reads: CASSPEIAYEQYF. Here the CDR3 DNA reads TGTGCCAGCAGCCCAGAAATAGCCTACGAGCAGTACTTC.

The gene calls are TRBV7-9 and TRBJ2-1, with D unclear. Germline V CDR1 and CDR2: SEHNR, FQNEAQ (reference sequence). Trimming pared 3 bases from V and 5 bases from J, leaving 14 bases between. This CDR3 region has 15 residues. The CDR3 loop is CASSFSHSPDNEQFF. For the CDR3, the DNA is TGTGCCAGCAGCTTCAGCCACAGCCCCGACAATGAGCAGTTCTTC.

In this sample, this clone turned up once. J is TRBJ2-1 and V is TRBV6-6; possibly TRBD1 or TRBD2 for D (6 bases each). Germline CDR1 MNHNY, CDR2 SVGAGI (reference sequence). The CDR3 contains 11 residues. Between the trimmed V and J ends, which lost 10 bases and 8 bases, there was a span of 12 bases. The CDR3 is CATHGGYEQFF. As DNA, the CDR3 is TGTGCCACCCACGGGGGCTATGAGCAGTTCTTC.

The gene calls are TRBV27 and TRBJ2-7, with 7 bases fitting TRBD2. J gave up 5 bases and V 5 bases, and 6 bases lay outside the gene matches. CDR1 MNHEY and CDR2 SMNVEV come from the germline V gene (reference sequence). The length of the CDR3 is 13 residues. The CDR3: CASSRDYIHEQYF. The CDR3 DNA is TGTGCCAGCAGTCGGGACTATATTCACGAGCAGTACTTC.

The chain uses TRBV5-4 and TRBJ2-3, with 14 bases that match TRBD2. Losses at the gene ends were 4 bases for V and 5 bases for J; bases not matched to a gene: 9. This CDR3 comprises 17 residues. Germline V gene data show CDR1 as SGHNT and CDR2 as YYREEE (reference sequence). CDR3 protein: CASSQGLAGVQGDTQYF. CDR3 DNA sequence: TGTGCCAGCAGCCAGGGACTAGCGGGAGTTCAGGGAGATACGCAGTATTTT.

As DNA, the CDR3 is TGTGCCAGCAGCACCGAGGCAGCTCTCTCCTACGAGCAGTACTTC. Translating gives CASSTEAALSYEQYF. V usage is TRBV5-4 and J usage is TRBJ2-7, with D hard to call. CDR1 is SGHNT and CDR2 is YYREEE in the germline V gene (reference sequence). There are 15 residues in the CDR3. Deletions cut 4 bases from V and 0 bases from J, with 14 bases between.

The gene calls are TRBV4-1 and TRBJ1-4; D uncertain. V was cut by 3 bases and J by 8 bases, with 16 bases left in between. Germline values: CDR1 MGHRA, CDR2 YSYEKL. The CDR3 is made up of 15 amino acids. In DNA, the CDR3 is TGCGCCAGCAGCCAGGTGGGCGGTTGGACGGAAAAACTGTTTTTT. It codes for CASSQVGGWTEKLFF.

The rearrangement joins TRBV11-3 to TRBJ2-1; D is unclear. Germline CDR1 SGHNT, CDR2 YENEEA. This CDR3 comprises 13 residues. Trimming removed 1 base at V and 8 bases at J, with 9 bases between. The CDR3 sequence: CASSLGTVDEQFF. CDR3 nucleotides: TGTGCCAGCAGCTTAGGTACGGTCGATGAGCAGTTCTTC.

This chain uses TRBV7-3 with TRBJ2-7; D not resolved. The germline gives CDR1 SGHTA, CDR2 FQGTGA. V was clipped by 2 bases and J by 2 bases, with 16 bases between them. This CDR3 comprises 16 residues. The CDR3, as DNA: TGTGCCAGCAGCTTATATGGTGGAGACAACCCCTACGAGCAGTACTTC. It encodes CASSLYGGDNPYEQYF.

Here the CDR3 DNA reads TGTGCCAGCAGAAGTATTGCGCGTGAAAAACTGTTTTTT. This codes for CASRSIAREKLFF. This chain joins TRBV28 and TRBJ1-4; D call uncertain. V lost 6 bases to trimming and J lost 7 bases, with 12 bases between them. The CDR3 length is 13 residues. The germline V gene has CDR1 MDHEN and CDR2 SYDVKM.

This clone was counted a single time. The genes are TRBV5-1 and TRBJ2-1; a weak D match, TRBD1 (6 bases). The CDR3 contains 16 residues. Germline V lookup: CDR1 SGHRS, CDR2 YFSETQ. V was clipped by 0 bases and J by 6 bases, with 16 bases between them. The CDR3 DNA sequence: TGCGCCAGCAGCTTGGCCTCGACAGGATATCCCAATGAGCAGTTCTTC. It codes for CASSLASTGYPNEQFF.